This T cell receptor (beta chain) was sequenced for a study of PD-1 blockade in classical Hodgkin lymphoma. The CDR3 consists of 14 residues. V shed 2 bases and J 4 bases; nucleotides not matched to a gene: 4. Germline loops: CDR1 MNHNS, CDR2 SASEGT. Repertoires were generated with immunoSEQ multiplex PCR, while TCRdb's copy carries only in-frame clones and drops some. The data contain tens of thousands of clones, roughly nine tenths of them seen just once; the ten biggest clones take up over 7.5%. Noted time point: cycle 4 day 1 (C4D1), after about 6 weeks of nivolumab. No patient escaped relapse after autologous stem cell transplantation, and brentuximab vedotin exposure varied.

The chain carries TRBV6-1 and TRBJ1-1, with 7 bases that match TRBD1. The receptor comes from a human donor with classical Hodgkin lymphoma. Sequences were derived from peripheral blood mononuclear cells (PBMCs), sampled before the fourth cycle of nivolumab. The CDR3 loop reads CASSEQGDGTEAFF. The CDR3 DNA sequence: TGTGCCAGCAGTGAACAGGGGGACGGCACTGAAGCTTTCTTT.